The rows below give T cell receptor beta chains drawn from one sample of a study of CD8 T cells in Susac syndrome. TCRdb itself ran the immunoSEQ multiplex PCR reads through MiXCR, one entry per CDR3 protein. The data contain approximately 180,000 distinct CDR3 sequences, almost 96% of them seen just once; the ten biggest clones take up about 0.093%. Sample: CD4+ T cells from PBMCs. The receptors shown here come from a human donor with multiple sclerosis. CDR3s include the opening cysteine and the closing phenylalanine or tryptophan.

V	J	CDR3
TRBV2	TRBJ2-2	CASSEWGRTGELFF
TRBV12-3/TRBV12-4	TRBJ2-3	CASSFTSCGTDTQYF
TRBV3-1	TRBJ1-1	CASSKQVGQTNTEAFF
TRBV2	TRBJ2-2	CASRPDRLNTGELFF
TRBV29-1	TRBJ1-1	CSVEERQGNTEAFF
TRBV7-2	TRBJ2-5	CASSPAGQETQYF
TRBV20-1	TRBJ1-4	CSAREQGMRDEKLFF
TRBV4-1	TRBJ2-6	CASSQDERPTGANVLTF
TRBV30	TRBJ1-6	CAWSVEGALPVNSPLHF
TRBV4-1	TRBJ2-5	CASSDPLTDPQETQYF
TRBV30	TRBJ1-1	CAWSLAGTMNTEAFF
TRBV9	TRBJ2-7	CASSSGPIPYEQYF
TRBV7-2	TRBJ1-6	CASTSAGGASPLHF
TRBV4-1	TRBJ1-4	CASSSRTATNEKLFF
TRBV4-1	TRBJ1-6	CASSQDFSRSSYNSPLHF
TRBV11-2	TRBJ2-3	CASSLWGQGTDTQYF
TRBV5-1	TRBJ2-1	CASSFTGAYNEQFF
TRBV20-1	TRBJ1-1	CSAPFVGTEAFF
TRBV4-3	TRBJ2-2	CASSHRRAGAGELFF
TRBV3-1	TRBJ1-1	CASRRNTEAFF
TRBV29-1	TRBJ2-7	CSLPRWEQYF
TRBV20-1	TRBJ2-5	CSAWDDQETQYF
TRBV6-6	TRBJ2-7	CASSHRTDIYEQYF
TRBV12-3/TRBV12-4	TRBJ2-3	CASTLGDTQYF
TRBV11-3	TRBJ2-4	CASSFQGTPNIQYF
TRBV9	TRBJ2-1	CASSPLAWDNNEQFF
TRBV30	TRBJ1-6	CAWSVPGRLISSPLHF
TRBV12-3/TRBV12-4	TRBJ2-7	CASSFGYEQYF
TRBV6-2/TRBV6-3	TRBJ2-7	CASWLGESKSYEQYF
TRBV7-2	TRBJ2-3	CASSTSLGTDTQYF
TRBV12-3/TRBV12-4	TRBJ1-3	CASSASWTLENTIYF
TRBV7-9	TRBJ1-5	CASSLVVGQNSNQPQHF
TRBV2	TRBJ2-7	CASSGDFSSYEQYF
TRBV5-1	TRBJ1-6	CASSLGGLDNSPLHF
TRBV27	TRBJ1-2	CASSFEGMRYTF
TRBV30	TRBJ2-5	CAWSVTGGKTQYF
TRBV20-1	TRBJ2-3	CSARDFEIDTQYF
TRBV12-3/TRBV12-4	TRBJ2-7	CASSLGGSSYEQYF
TRBV28	TRBJ1-5	CASSPGFLGNQPQHF
TRBV20-1	TRBJ2-1	CSAPGTRSDEQFF
TRBV6-2/TRBV6-3	TRBJ2-7	CASTDWDEQYF
TRBV7-9	TRBJ2-2	CASSLVVSWQNTGELFF
TRBV20-1	TRBJ2-5	CSASTWRPSTQETQYF
TRBV6-1	TRBJ1-1	CASSEAENTEAFF
TRBV7-8	TRBJ1-1	CASSSGRGSTEAFF